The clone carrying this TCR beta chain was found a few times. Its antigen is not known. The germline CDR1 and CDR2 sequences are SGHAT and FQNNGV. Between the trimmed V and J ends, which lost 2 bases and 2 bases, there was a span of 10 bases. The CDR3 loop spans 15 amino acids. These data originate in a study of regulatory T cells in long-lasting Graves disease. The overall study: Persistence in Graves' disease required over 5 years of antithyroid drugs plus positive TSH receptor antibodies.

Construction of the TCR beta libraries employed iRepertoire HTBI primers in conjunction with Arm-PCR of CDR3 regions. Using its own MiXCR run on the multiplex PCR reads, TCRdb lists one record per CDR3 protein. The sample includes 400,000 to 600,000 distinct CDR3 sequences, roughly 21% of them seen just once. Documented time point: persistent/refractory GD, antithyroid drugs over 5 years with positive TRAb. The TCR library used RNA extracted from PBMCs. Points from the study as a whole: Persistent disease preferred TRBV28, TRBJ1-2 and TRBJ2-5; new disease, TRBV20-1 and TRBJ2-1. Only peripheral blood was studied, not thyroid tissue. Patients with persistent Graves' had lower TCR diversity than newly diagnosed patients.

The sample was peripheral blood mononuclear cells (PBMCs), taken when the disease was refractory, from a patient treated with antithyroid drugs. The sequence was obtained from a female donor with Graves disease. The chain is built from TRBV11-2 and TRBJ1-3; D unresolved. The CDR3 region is CASSLMVNPGNTIYF. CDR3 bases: TGTGCCAGCAGCTTAATGGTAAATCCTGGAAACACCATATATTTT.